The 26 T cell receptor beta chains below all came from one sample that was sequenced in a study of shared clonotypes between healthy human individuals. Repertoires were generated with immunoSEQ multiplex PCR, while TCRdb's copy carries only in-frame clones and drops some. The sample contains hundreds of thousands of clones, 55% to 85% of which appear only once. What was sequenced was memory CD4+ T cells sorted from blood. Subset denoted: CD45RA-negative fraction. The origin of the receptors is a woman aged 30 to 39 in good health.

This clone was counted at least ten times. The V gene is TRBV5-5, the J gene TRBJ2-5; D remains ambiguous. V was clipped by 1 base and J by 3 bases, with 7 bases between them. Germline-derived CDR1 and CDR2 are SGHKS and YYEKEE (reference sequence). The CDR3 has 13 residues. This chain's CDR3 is CASSLLGKETQYF. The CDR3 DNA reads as TGTGCCAGCAGCTTGTTGGGAAAAGAGACCCAGTACTTC. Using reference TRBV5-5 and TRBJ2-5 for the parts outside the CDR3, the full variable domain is DAGVTQSPTHLIKTRGQQVTLRCSPISGHKSVSWYQQVLGQGPQFIFQYYEKEERGRGNFPDRFSARQFPNYSSELNVNALLLGDSALYLCASSLLGKETQYFGPGTRLLVL.

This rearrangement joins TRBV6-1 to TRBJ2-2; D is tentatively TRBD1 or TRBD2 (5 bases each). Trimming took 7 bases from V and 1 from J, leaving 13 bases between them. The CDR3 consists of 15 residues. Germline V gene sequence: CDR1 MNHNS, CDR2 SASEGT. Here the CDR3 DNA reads TGTGCCAGCACCCCCGTTGGGGGGAACACCGGGGAGCTGTTTTTT. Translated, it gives CASTPVGGNTGELFF.

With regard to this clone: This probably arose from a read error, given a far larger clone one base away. CDR3 loop: CASSLDRVTEAFF. The CDR3 bases are TGTGCCAGCAGCTTAGACAGGGTCACTGAAGCTTTCTTT. J is TRBJ1-1 and V is TRBV11-2, with TRBD1 as a possible D gene (5 bases). CDR3 length: 13 amino acids. Trimming took 0 bases from V and 4 from J, leaving 6 bases between them. CDR1 SGHAT and CDR2 FQNNGV come from the germline V gene.

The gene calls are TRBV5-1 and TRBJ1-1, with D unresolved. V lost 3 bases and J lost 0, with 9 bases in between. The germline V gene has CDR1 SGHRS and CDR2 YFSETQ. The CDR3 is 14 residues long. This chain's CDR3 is CASSSSLVNTEAFF. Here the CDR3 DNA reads TGCGCCAGCAGCTCCAGTCTGGTGAACACTGAAGCTTTCTTT.

CDR3 nucleotide sequence: TGTGCCAGCGGGGGGGCGGGAAGCACAGATACGCAGTATTTT. It encodes CASGGAGSTDTQYF. The chain has TRBV2 and TRBJ2-3, with TRBD2 as a possible D gene (7 bases). CDR1 is SNHLY, CDR2 FYNNEI, per germline. The CDR3 sequence is 14 residues long. V dropped 8 bases and J dropped 0 bases, with 12 bases sitting between them.

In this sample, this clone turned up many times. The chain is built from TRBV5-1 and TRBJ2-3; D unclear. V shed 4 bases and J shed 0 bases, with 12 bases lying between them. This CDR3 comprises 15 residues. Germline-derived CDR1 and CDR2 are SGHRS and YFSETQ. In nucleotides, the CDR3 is TGCGCCAGCAGCGGAATAACAATGAGCACAGATACGCAGTATTTT. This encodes CASSGITMSTDTQYF.

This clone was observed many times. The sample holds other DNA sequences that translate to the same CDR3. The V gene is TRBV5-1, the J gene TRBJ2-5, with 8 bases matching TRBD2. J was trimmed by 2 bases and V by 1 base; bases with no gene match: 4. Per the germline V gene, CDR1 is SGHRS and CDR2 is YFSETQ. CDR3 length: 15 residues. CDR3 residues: CASSLMGLGQETQYF. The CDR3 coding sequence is TGCGCCAGCAGCTTGATGGGACTAGGACAAGAGACCCAGTACTTC.

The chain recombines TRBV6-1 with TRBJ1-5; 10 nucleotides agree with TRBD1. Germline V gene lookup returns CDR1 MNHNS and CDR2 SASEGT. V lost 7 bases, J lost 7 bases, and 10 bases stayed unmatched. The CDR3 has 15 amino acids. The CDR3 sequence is CASTPVWDRGQPQHF. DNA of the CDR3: TGTGCCAGCACGCCGGTTTGGGACAGGGGACAGCCCCAGCATTTT.

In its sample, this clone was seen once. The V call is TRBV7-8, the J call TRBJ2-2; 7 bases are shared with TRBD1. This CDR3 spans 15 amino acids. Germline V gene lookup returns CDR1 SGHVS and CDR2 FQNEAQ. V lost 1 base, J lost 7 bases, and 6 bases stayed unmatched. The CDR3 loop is CASSLGTGKYGELFF. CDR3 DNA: TGTGCCAGCAGCTTAGGGACAGGAAAATACGGGGAGCTGTTTTTT. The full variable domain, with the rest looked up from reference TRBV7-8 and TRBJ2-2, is GAGVSQSPRYKVAKRGQDVALRCDPISGHVSLFWYQQALGQGPEFLTYFQNEAQLDKSGLPSDRFFAERPEGSVSTLKIQRTQQEDSAVYLCASSLGTGKYGELFFGEGSRLTVL.

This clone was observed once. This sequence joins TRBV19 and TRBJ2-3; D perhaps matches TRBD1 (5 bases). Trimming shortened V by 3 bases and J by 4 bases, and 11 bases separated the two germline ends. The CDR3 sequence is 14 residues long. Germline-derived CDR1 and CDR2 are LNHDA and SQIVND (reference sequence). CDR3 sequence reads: CASSMKGFPDTQYF. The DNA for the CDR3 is TGTGCCAGTAGTATGAAGGGGTTCCCAGATACGCAGTATTTT.

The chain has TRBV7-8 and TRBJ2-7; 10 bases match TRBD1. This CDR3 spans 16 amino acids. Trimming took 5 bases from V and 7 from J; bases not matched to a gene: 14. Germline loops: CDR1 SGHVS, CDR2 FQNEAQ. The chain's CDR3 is CASSPPLRQGAREQYF. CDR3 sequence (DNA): TGTGCCAGCAGCCCTCCTCTCCGACAGGGGGCAAGGGAGCAGTACTTC. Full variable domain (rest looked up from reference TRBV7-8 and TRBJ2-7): GAGVSQSPRYKVAKRGQDVALRCDPISGHVSLFWYQQALGQGPEFLTYFQNEAQLDKSGLPSDRFFAERPEGSVSTLKIQRTQQEDSAVYLCASSPPLRQGAREQYFGPGTRLTVT.

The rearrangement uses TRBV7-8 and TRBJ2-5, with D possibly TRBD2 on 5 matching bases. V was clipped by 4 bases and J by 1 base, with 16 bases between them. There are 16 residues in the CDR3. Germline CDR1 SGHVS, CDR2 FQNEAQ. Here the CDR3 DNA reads TGTGCCAGCAGCTCGCGCAGGCTAGCTCCCCAAGAGACCCAGTACTTC. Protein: CASSSRRLAPQETQYF. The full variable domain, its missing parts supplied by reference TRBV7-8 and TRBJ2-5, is GAGVSQSPRYKVAKRGQDVALRCDPISGHVSLFWYQQALGQGPEFLTYFQNEAQLDKSGLPSDRFFAERPEGSVSTLKIQRTQQEDSAVYLCASSSRRLAPQETQYFGPGTRLLVL.

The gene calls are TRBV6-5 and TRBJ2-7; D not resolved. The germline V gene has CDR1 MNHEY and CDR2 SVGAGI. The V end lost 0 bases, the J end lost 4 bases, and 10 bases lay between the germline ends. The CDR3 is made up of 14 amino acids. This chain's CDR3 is CASSYSRWQYEQYF. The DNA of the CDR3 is TGTGCCAGCAGTTACTCGAGGTGGCAATACGAGCAGTACTTC.

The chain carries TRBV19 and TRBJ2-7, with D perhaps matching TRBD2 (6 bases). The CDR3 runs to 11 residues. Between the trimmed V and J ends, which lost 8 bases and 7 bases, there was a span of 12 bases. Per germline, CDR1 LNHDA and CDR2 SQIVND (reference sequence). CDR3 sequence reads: CASGPRGEQYF. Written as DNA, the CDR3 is TGTGCCAGTGGCCCCCGGGGGGAGCAGTACTTC.

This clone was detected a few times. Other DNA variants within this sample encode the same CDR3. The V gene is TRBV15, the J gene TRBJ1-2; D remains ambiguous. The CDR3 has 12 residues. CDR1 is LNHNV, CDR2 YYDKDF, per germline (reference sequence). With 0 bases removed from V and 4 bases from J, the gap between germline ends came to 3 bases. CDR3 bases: TGTGCCACCAGCAGAGATCTCTATGGCTACACCTTC. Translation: CATSRDLYGYTF.

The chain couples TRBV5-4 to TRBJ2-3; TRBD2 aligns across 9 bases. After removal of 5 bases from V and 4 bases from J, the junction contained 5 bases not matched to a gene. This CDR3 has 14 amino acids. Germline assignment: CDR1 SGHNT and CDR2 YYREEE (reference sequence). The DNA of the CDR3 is TGTGCCAGCAGGGAAGGGACTAGCCCAGATACGCAGTATTTT. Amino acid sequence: CASREGTSPDTQYF.

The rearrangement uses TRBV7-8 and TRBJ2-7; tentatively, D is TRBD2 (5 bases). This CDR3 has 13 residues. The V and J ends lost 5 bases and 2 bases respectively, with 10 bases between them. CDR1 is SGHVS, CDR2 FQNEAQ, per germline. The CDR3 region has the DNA TGTGCCAGCAGCCGCCGGGAAACCTACGAGCAGTACTTC. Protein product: CASSRRETYEQYF.

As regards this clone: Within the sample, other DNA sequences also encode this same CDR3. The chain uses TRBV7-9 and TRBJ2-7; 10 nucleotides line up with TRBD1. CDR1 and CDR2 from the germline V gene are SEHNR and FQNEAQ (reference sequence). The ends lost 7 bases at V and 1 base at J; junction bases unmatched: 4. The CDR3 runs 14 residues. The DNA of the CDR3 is TGTGCCAGCATCAGGGGACAGGGGTCCTACGAGCAGTACTTC. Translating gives CASIRGQGSYEQYF.

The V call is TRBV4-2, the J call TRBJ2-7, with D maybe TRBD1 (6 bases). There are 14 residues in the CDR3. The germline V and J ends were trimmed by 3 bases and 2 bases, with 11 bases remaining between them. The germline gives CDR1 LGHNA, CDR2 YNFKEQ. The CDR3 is CASSQLQGPYEQYF. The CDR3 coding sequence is TGTGCCAGCAGCCAGTTACAGGGCCCCTACGAGCAGTACTTC.

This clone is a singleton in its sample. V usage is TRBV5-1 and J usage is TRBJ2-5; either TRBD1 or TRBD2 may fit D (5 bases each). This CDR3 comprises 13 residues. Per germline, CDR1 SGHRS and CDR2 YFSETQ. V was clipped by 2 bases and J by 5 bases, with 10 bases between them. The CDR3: CASSLQEEETQYF. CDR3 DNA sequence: TGCGCCAGCAGCTTACAGGAGGAGGAGACCCAGTACTTC.

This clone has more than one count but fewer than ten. The CDR3 nucleotides read TGCAGCGCCATCAGGGGTGATGGCTACGAGCAGTACTTC. Encoded protein: CSAIRGDGYEQYF. The chain combines TRBV29-1 with TRBJ2-7; TRBD1 is a possible D gene (6 bases). Germline lookup yields CDR1 SQVTM and CDR2 ANQGSEA. This CDR3 has 13 residues. V lost 7 bases to trimming and J lost 3 bases, with 16 bases between them.

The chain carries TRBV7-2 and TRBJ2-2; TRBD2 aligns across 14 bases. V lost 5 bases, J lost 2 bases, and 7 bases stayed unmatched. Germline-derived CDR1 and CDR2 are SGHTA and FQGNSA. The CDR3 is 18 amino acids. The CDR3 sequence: CASSRRLAGGPNTGELFF. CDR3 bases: TGTGCCAGCAGCCGCCGACTAGCGGGAGGGCCAAACACCGGGGAGCTGTTTTTT.

Written as DNA, the CDR3 is TGCGCCAGCAGACCGGGAGTGAGCATGTACGAGCAGTACTTC. Residues: CASRPGVSMYEQYF. The rearrangement joins TRBV5-1 to TRBJ2-7; tentative D call: TRBD2 (6 bases). V lost 5 bases and J 4 bases, leaving 16 bases between the germline ends. CDR1 and CDR2 from the germline V gene are SGHRS and YFSETQ. CDR3 length: 14 residues.

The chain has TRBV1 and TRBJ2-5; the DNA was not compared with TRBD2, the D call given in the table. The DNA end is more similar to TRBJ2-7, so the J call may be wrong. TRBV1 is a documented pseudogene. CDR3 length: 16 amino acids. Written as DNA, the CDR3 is TGCACCAGCAGCTGCAATAAAACCGGGACTACTAACGAGCAGTACTTC. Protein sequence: CTSSCNKTGTTNEQYF.

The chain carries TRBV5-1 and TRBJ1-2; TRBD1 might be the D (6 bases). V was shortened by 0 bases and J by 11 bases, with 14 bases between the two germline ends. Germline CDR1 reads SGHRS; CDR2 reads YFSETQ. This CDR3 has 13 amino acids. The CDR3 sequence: CASSLAGDLQYTF. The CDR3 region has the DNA TGCGCCAGCAGCTTGGCAGGGGACCTGCAGTACACCTTC.

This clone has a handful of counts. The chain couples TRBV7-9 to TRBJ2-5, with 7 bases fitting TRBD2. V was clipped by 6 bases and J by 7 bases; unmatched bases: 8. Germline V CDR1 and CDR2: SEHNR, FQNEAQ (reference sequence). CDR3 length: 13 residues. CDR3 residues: CASRGGLVGTQYF. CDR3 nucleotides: TGTGCCAGCAGAGGCGGACTAGTCGGGACCCAGTACTTC.